This note documents a single TCR beta chain sequence. Its antigen is still unknown. Base qualities are not recorded, but no much larger clone differs from it by a single base. This sample is drawn from a study of Tregs in tolerant kidney transplant recipients (dated by TCRdb to between 2019 and 2020). Regarding the study in general: Related donors were used in the transplants with nonmyeloablative bone marrow transplantation, and mixed chimerism was transient in the human trials. The study applied TCRbeta sequencing to find donor-specific regulatory T cells before combined kidney and bone marrow transplantation and then followed those same cells after transplant.

Genomic DNA was extracted from sorted cells with the QIAGEN DNeasy Blood and Tissue Kit for TCRbeta CDR3 sequencing. High-throughput TCRbeta CDR3 sequencing, including PCR amplification with bias correction and internal controls, was performed commercially through immunoSEQ. Processing in the source paper ran as follows. Unique productive TCRbeta sequences were defined by CDR3 nucleotide sequence where primers matched, and otherwise by CDR3 amino acid sequence together with Vbeta and Jbeta genes. Sorting error was corrected by removing sequences shared between sorted populations at a frequency ratio of 2:1 or less, and the remaining shared sequences were assigned to the higher population. A sequence was defined as donor-reactive if the sequence was expanded at least 5-fold in CFSE-low cells compared with unstimulated cells and had a frequency of at least 0.01% in CFSE-low cells. Jensen-Shannon divergence calculated on the top 100 TCRbeta sequences ranked by frequency was used to measure repertoire divergence. For any sample with multiple sequencing runs, sorting error was corrected in each run separately before the runs were pooled. Drawn from immuneACCESS, this table holds only the in-frame rearrangements with V and J called that TCRdb kept. Clones are partly lost; checked studies trace under half to an unresolved V gene and leave the rest unexplained. From that table come the V and J calls and clone size; the DNA was used to work out D and trimming. For this sample there are about 77,000 clones; approximately 98% appear just once. The ten top clones hold 0.56% of the sample.

The time point label here, explained by the study, means: blood sample drawn before combined kidney and bone marrow transplant. Unstimulated Tregs (CD4+CD25+CD127-), CD4+ non-Tregs (CD4+CD25-), CD4 and CD8 cells were FACS-sorted from thawed PBMCs. A few combined kidney and bone marrow transplant recipients from the ITN036ST trial were included as patients, and samples were available only from these trial subjects. Healthy control blood was processed to PBMCs by Ficoll density gradient and cryopreserved, and patient PBMCs were collected before and after transplant. Findings and caveats that apply to the study as a whole: Donor-specific Treg expansion exceeded global Treg expansion in tolerant patients, suggesting antigen-driven rather than nonspecific expansion. The most biologically relevant and donor-specific TCRbeta repertoire appeared to be identified by expanding Tregs with activated donor B cells. Because only a small number of patients were included, the study had limitations, and the results will need to be validated in larger populations as well as under other immunosuppression protocols. For some patients the PCR primers changed over time, which made it impossible to compare the samples from those patients at the nucleotide level. Biological reproducibility was not directly assessed, although technical replication error appeared to be minimal.

The germline V gene supplies CDR1 SGHTA and CDR2 FQGTGA. From the cysteine up to the phenylalanine, the CDR3 has a length of 15 residues. Here the CDR3 DNA is all that survives: 45 bases in frame from base 1. V is clipped by 3 bases and J by 1 base, and the sequence between their germline boundaries is 11 bases long. The rearranged segments are TRBV7-3 and TRBJ2-3, with a tentative D gene TRBD2 over 6 matching bases. This TCR was sampled from a human donor who received a combined kidney and bone marrow transplant. Sequencing used CD4+ T cells from blood, obtained before the transplant. CDR3 region: CASSLYSGRTDTQYF. At the DNA level, the sequence is TGTGCCAGCAGCTTGTATAGCGGCCGCACAGATACGCAGTATTTT. The full variable domain, with segments outside the CDR3 supplied by the reference TRBV7-3 and TRBJ2-3 proteins, appears as GAGVSQTPSNKVTEKGKYVELRCDPISGHTALYWYRQSLGQGPEFLIYFQGTGAADDSGLPNDRFFAVRPEGSVSTLKIQRTERGDSAVYLCASSLYSGRTDTQYFGPGTRLTVL.